These T cell receptor beta chains were read from a single sample in a study of identical twins. TCRdb reanalysed the 5' RACE reads using MiXCR and keeps one entry per CDR3 protein. The table includes about 240,000 distinct CDR3 sequences, 7.5% detected once. These data were likewise used in another study, on yellow fever vaccine responses in identical twins.

The sample was CD8+ T cells sorted from blood. These receptors were collected from a woman in her late teens or twenties in good health. Both conserved end residues are part of each CDR3. D genes are given only for firm matches. Clone size appears in some rows only: once, few, many, or a class for an expanded clone.

J	V	size	D	DNA	CDR3
TRBJ2-4	TRBV20-1	-	-	TGCAGTGCCCGAAGGAAGACAGTGGAGGGAGGTGGGCAGATCTTAGCCAAAAACATTCAGTACTTC	CSARRKTVEGGGQILAKNIQYF
TRBJ2-1	TRBV7-8	-	TRBD2	TGTGCCAGCAGCTTAGATATCCTAGCGGGAGGACTACAAGGTGAGCAGTTCTTC	CASSLDILAGGLQGEQFF
TRBJ2-5	TRBV7-9	-	-	TGTGCCAGCAGCTCGAGGGGGGCCCGAGAGACCCAGTACTTC	CASSSRGARETQYF
TRBJ2-7	TRBV10-3	many	TRBD1	TGTGCCATCGGGGACAGGGGGATCGAGCAGTACTTC	CAIGDRGIEQYF
TRBJ2-7	TRBV3-1	-	-	TGTGCCTCCTGCCAAGGGATCACCTGGGGTGGGACCTACGAGCAGTACTTC	CASCQGITWGGTYEQYF
TRBJ2-3	TRBV25-1	-	-	TGTGCCAGCAGGCCCCTAGGGGGGGAGGCAGATACGCAGTATTTT	CASRPLGGEADTQYF
TRBJ2-7	TRBV12-3/TRBV12-4	-	TRBD1	TGTGCCAGCCGCCGGGACAGCCCCTACGAGCAGTACTTC	CASRRDSPYEQYF
TRBJ2-7	TRBV4-2	-	-	TGTGCCAGCAGCCAAGAGTCCAGGGACGTCCACGAGCAGTACTTC	CASSQESRDVHEQYF
TRBJ2-1	TRBV12-3/TRBV12-4	many	-	TGTGCCAGCAGTTTCGGGGGCTGGGAGCAGTTCTTC	CASSFGGWEQFF
TRBJ2-2	TRBV4-1	many	-	TGCGCCAGCAGCCAAGATGCAGGGGCAGGGTCCGGGGAGCTGTTTTTT	CASSQDAGAGSGELFF
TRBJ2-1	TRBV7-9	-	-	TGTGCCAGCAGCGGCAACGGGATTCCTCCCTACAATGAGCAGTTCTTC	CASSGNGIPPYNEQFF
TRBJ2-2	TRBV10-1	many	TRBD2	TGCGCCAGCAGTGAGCGGGAGGCCGGGGAGCTGTTTTTT	CASSEREAGELFF
TRBJ2-1	TRBV15	-	TRBD2	TGTGCCACCAGCATTACTAGCGGCTCCTACAATGAGCAGTTCTTC	CATSITSGSYNEQFF
TRBJ2-5	TRBV7-8	few	TRBD1	TGTGCCAGCAGCCAACGCCGGACAGGGGGCATTTTTTATTTC	CASSQRRTGGIFYF
TRBJ1-6	TRBV28	few	TRBD1	TGTGCCAGCAGGCTACAGGGGGAAACTTCACCCCTCCACTTT	CASRLQGETSPLHF
TRBJ2-3	TRBV28	few	TRBD2	TGTGCCAGCAGTTTGAACGGGGCGGGAGTGTTGTCGACAGATACGCAGTATTTT	CASSLNGAGVLSTDTQYF
TRBJ2-1	TRBV5-1	many	-	TGCGCCAGCAGTTTCGACAGAGCCTACAATGAGCAGTTCTTC	CASSFDRAYNEQFF
TRBJ2-3	TRBV15	-	-	TGTGCCACCAGCAGAGACAGGGTTAGCACAGATACGCAGTATTTT	CATSRDRVSTDTQYF
TRBJ1-1	TRBV20-1	many	-	TGCAGTGCGCAATTAACTAACACTGAAGCTTTCTTT	CSAQLTNTEAFF
TRBJ2-2	TRBV5-1	many	-	TGCGCCAGCAGCTTTGATTTCAATTCGAACACCGGGGAGCTGTTTTTT	CASSFDFNSNTGELFF
TRBJ1-6	TRBV3-1	many	-	TGTGCCAGCAGCAAAGGGGGATATACTGATAATTCACCCCTCCACTTT	CASSKGGYTDNSPLHF